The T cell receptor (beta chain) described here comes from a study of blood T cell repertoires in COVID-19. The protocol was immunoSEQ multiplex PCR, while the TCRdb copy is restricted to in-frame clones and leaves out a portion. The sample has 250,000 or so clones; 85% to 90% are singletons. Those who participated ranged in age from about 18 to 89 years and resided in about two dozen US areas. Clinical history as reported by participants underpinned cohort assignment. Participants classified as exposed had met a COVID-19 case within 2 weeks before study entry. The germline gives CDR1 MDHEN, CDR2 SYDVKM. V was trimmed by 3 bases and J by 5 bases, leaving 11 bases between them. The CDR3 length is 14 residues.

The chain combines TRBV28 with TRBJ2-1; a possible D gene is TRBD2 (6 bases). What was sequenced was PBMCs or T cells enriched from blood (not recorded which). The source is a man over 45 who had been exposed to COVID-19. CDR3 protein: CASSFRGTHNEQFF. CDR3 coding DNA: TGTGCCAGCAGTTTTCGGGGGACCCACAATGAGCAGTTCTTC.